These T cell receptor beta chains were read from a single sample in a study of blood T cell repertoires in COVID-19. TCRdb's copy holds only in-frame clones and misses some; the assay was immunoSEQ multiplex PCR. The repertoire consists of 130,000 or so clones, with roughly 80% occurring once and the leading ten covering approximately 1.5%. Sequencing was done on a sample of peripheral blood. The receptors shown here come from a man in his sixties with acute or convalescent COVID-19. The CDR3 runs from the conserved cysteine through the conserved F or W. Fields, in order: J gene, V gene, clone size, D gene, CDR3 DNA, CDR3 protein. A D gene is named only where the DNA matches it firmly. Only some rows state a clone size, as once, few, many or a class for expanded clones.

TRBJ2-7 TRBV5-1 - TRBD2 TGCGCCAGCAGCTTGGTGCGCCTTACCGGGACTACCACCTACGAGCAGTACTTC CASSLVRLTGTTTYEQYF
TRBJ2-7 TRBV5-6 - TRBD1 TGTGCCAGCAACACAGGGGCAAGCTACGAGCAGTACTTC CASNTGASYEQYF
TRBJ1-4 TRBV27 few TRBD1 TGTGCCAGCAGTTTACAAGGACAGGTTAATGAAAAACTGTTTTTT CASSLQGQVNEKLFF
TRBJ2-5 TRBV6-2/TRBV6-3 - - TGTGCCAGCAGCCACAGTGAGACCCAGTACTTC CASSHSETQYF
TRBJ2-2 TRBV30 once TRBD1 TGTGCCTGGGGGTGGACAGGGGCGAACACCGGGGAGCTGTTTTTT CAWGWTGANTGELFF
TRBJ2-1 TRBV2 - - TGTGCCAGCAGTGTTAGATACAATGAGCAGTTCTTC CASSVRYNEQFF
TRBJ2-7 TRBV2 - TRBD2 TGTGCCAGCGTCCCAAGTGGGGGACTAGCGGGACCAAATTACGAGCAGTACTTC CASVPSGGLAGPNYEQYF
TRBJ2-5 TRBV5-1 - TRBD1 TGCGCCAGCAGCCTGGGACAGGGTAAGAAGACCCAGTACTTC CASSLGQGKKTQYF
TRBJ2-5 TRBV6-6 - TRBD2 TGTGCCAGCAGCCCTACCGGGACGGGGGGGGAGACCCAGTACTTC CASSPTGTGGETQYF
TRBJ2-3 TRBV11-1 - - TGTGCCAGCAGCTTACGTACAGATACGCAGTATTTT CASSLRTDTQYF
TRBJ1-1 TRBV28 - TRBD1 TGTGCCAGCAGCACCGGACAGGGCGCAGGTGGAGCTTTCTTT CASSTGQGAGGAFF
TRBJ1-5 TRBV19 - - TGTGCCAGTAGTATAACAGAGGGCCAGCCCCAGCATTTT CASSITEGQPQHF
TRBJ1-6 TRBV6-1 - - TGTGCCAGCAGTGACGGGGGGGGCGAATCACCCCTCCACTTT CASSDGGGESPLHF
TRBJ1-1 TRBV6-5 - TRBD1 TGTGCCAGCTCCCTGGCAGGGGGTCGAGGCACTGAAGCTTTCTTT CASSLAGGRGTEAFF
TRBJ1-2 TRBV7-8 - TRBD1 TGTGCCAGCAGCTTAGACAGGGGAGATGGCTACACCTTC CASSLDRGDGYTF
TRBJ2-7 TRBV6-6 - TRBD2 TGTGCCAGCACCTTAGCGGGGCCAGAGGGGGAGCAGTACTTC CASTLAGPEGEQYF
TRBJ2-7 TRBV5-6 - - TGTGCCAGCAGCTTGGTAGGCGGGCCGTTCTCCTACGAGCAGTACTTC CASSLVGGPFSYEQYF
TRBJ2-5 TRBV6-5 - - TGTGCCAGCAGTTACGCTTCCAGGGGAGAGACCCAGTACTTC CASSYASRGETQYF
TRBJ2-6 TRBV10-3 few TRBD1 TGTGCCATCAGGGGGGACAGGGGAACGAGAAGCTCTGGGGCCAACGTCCTGACTTTC CAIRGDRGTRSSGANVLTF
TRBJ1-6 TRBV27 - - TGTGCCAGCAGGGACCCGGGAGGGACACGTTTCGATTCACCCCTCCACTTT CASRDPGGTRFDSPLHF
TRBJ2-7 TRBV4-2 medium-sized TRBD1 TGTGCCAGCAGCCCCGGGACAGGGGGATACGAGCAGTACTTC CASSPGTGGYEQYF
TRBJ1-2 TRBV5-8 - TRBD1 TGTGCCAGCAGCTCAAAAAACAGGGGGCTGTACTATGGCTACACCTTC CASSSKNRGLYYGYTF
TRBJ1-1 TRBV30 - - TGTGCCTGGAGTGGGGAGGACACTGAAGCTTTCTTT CAWSGEDTEAFF
TRBJ2-5 TRBV3-1/TRBV3-2 - TRBD1 TGTGCCAGCAGGAACAGGGGAGTGGAGACCCAGTACTTC CASRNRGVETQYF
TRBJ1-5 TRBV5-6 - - TGTGCCAGCAGCTTACGGGCAGGGGTCCTCAATCAGCCCCAGCATTTT CASSLRAGVLNQPQHF
TRBJ1-1 TRBV12-5 - TRBD1 TGTGCTAGTGGTTTCTCCGGACAGGGGAACACTGAAGCTTTCTTT CASGFSGQGNTEAFF
TRBJ2-5 TRBV7-9 - TRBD2 TGTGCCAGCAGCTTTGGACTAGCGGGGACTACCCCCCAGTACTTC CASSFGLAGTTPQYF